The 17 T cell receptor beta chains listed next were all sequenced from one sample in a study of metastatic and nonmetastatic thyroid tumors. With MiXCR, TCRdb called clones anew from the PCR reads. Of about 53,000 clones detected, more than 20% appear once; the ten largest clones hold about 4%. Patients were all untreated before their thyroid surgery. The sample consisted of blood. These receptors came from a female donor with papillary thyroid cancer or a benign thyroid nodule (not recorded which). Some clones in this sample may be carry-over from other donors' samples.

This clone was counted ten times or more. The DNA of the CDR3 is TGTGCCAGCAGCCCCCAACCGTCGCCGGACATTCAGTACTTC. Protein: CASSPQPSPDIQYF. The chain has TRBV7-3 and TRBJ2-4; D is unresolved. The V end lost 5 bases, the J end lost 8 bases, and 16 bases lay between the germline ends. CDR3 length: 14 amino acids. Germline CDR1 SGHTA, CDR2 FQGTGA.

In its sample, this clone was seen many times. Other DNA variants within this sample encode the same CDR3. V usage is TRBV6-4 and J usage is TRBJ2-2, with a possible D match to TRBD2 (5 bases). Trimming cost V 9 bases and J 5 bases, with 7 bases left between them. Germline CDR1 reads MRHNA; CDR2 reads SNTAGT. The CDR3 totals 11 residues. The CDR3 bases are TGTGCCAGAGGGAGAACCGGGGAGCTGTTTTTT. Encoded protein: CARGRTGELFF.

This clone has at least ten counts. The V gene is TRBV19, the J gene TRBJ2-7, with TRBD2 identical over 9 bases. CDR1 is LNHDA, CDR2 SQIVND, per germline (reference sequence). The trim removed 0 bases at V and 0 bases at J, leaving 0 bases unmatched. The length of the CDR3 is 15 residues. In DNA, the CDR3 is TGTGCCAGTAGTATAGAAGCGGGAGGCTCCTACGAGCAGTACTTC. Its protein is CASSIEAGGSYEQYF.

This clone was seen many times. The J gene is TRBJ1-5, the V gene TRBV3-1; no definite D call. With 8 bases removed from V and 2 bases from J, the gap between germline ends came to 13 bases. Germline CDR1 reads LGHDT; CDR2 reads YNNKEL (reference sequence). The CDR3 extends over 14 amino acids. CDR3 loop: CASGNSGGNQPQHF. As DNA, the CDR3 is TGTGCCAGCGGCAACTCCGGCGGCAATCAGCCCCAGCATTTT.

At least ten counts were recorded for this clone. The same CDR3 arises from other DNA sequences in this sample as well. The CDR3 DNA reads as TGTGCCAGCAGCTCCGGCGAAAACATTCAGTACTTC. Its protein is CASSSGENIQYF. The gene calls are TRBV7-9 and TRBJ2-4; D is unresolved. The V end was cut by 4 bases, the J end by 5 bases, with 6 bases between. In germline, CDR1 is SEHNR, CDR2 FQNEAQ (reference sequence). This CDR3 is 12 amino acids long.

This clone was seen at least ten times. V and J are TRBV2 and TRBJ1-5; no reliable D call. V shed 3 bases and J shed 8 bases, with 17 bases lying between them. From germline, CDR1 is SNHLY and CDR2 FYNNEI. CDR3 size: 15 residues. The CDR3 DNA reads as TGTGCCAGCAGTGATCCGGGAGCAGACGGTAAGCCCCAGCATTTT. It specifies CASSDPGADGKPQHF. Combining the CDR3 with reference TRBV2 and TRBJ1-5 gives the whole variable domain EPEVTQTPSHQVTQMGQEVILRCVPISNHLYFYWYRQILGQKVEFLVSFYNNEISEKSEIFDDQFSVERPDGSNFTLKIRSTKLEDSAMYFCASSDPGADGKPQHFGDGTRLSIL.

This clone turned up a few times. The junction and the germline gene differ at one end; a read error may be behind it. At the DNA level, this CDR3 is encoded by other sequences in the same sample as well. This rearrangement joins TRBV24-1 to TRBJ2-2; D might be TRBD1 (5 bases). The CDR3 is 16 amino acids. The germline CDR1 and CDR2 sequences are KGHDR and SFDVKD. The CDR3 loop reads CATSDTGGPNTGELFF. The CDR3 DNA reads as TGTGCCACCAGTGATACAGGCGGCCCGAACACCGGTGAGCTGTTTTTT.

The sample holds many counts of this clone. The V and J genes are TRBV20-1 and TRBJ2-7; perhaps TRBD1 as D (6 bases). This CDR3 is 13 amino acids long. V was clipped by 3 bases and J by 1 base, with 10 bases between them. Germline V CDR1 and CDR2: DFQATT, SNEGSKA (reference sequence). CDR3 DNA sequence: TGCAGTGCTAGTCAGGGGTTTTCCTACGAGCAGTACTTC. This sequence encodes CSASQGFSYEQYF.

In the case of this clone: This CDR3 fails to terminate in the conserved phenylalanine or tryptophan, so it likely reflects a read error. The V gene is TRBV6-1, the J gene TRBJ1-2; no definite D call. Germline CDR1 and CDR2: MNHNS and SASEGT. Deletions cut 1 base from V and 5 bases from J, with 11 bases between. This CDR3 has 14 residues. The CDR3 DNA reads as TGTGCCAGCAGTGAAGTTAGGGCAGCTTATGGCTACACCTCC. Protein: CASSEVRAAYGYTS.

In this sample, this clone turned up many times. The chain couples TRBV27 to TRBJ2-5; 7 bases fit TRBD2. V gave up 4 bases and J gave up 1 base; unmatched junction bases: 9. This CDR3 is built from 16 residues. Germline CDR1 and CDR2: MNHEY and SMNVEV (reference sequence). In DNA form, the CDR3 reads TGTGCCAGCAGTTCGTGGGCTAGCGGAAGCCAAGAGACCCAGTACTTC. Its protein product is CASSSWASGSQETQYF.

This clone occurred many times. The rearrangement joins TRBV19 to TRBJ1-4; a possible D gene is TRBD1 (6 bases). V was trimmed by 7 bases and J by 6 bases, leaving 18 bases between them. CDR1 and CDR2 (germline): LNHDA, SQIVND (reference sequence). This CDR3 region has 15 residues. CDR3 loop: CASTMGGTFDEKLFF. DNA for the CDR3: TGTGCCAGTACCATGGGGGGGACATTCGATGAAAAACTGTTTTTT.

This clone was found many times. The chain has TRBV19 and TRBJ2-7; TRBD2 aligns across 10 bases. The CDR3 loop spans 17 amino acids. CDR1 and CDR2 from the germline V gene are LNHDA and SQIVND (reference sequence). Losses at the gene ends were 3 bases for V and 0 bases for J; bases not matched to a gene: 8. The CDR3 nucleotides are TGTGCCAGTAGTATCTTCGGTGCTAGCGGGAGCTCCTACGAGCAGTACTTC. Translated: CASSIFGASGSSYEQYF.

There are many counts of this clone. The gene calls are TRBV5-1 and TRBJ2-1; the match to TRBD2 covers 10 bases. Trimming cost V 4 bases and J 0 bases; bases outside gene matches: 1. Germline V gene sequence: CDR1 SGHRS, CDR2 YFSETQ. The CDR3 sequence is 15 residues long. The CDR3 loop is CASSPSGSSYNEQFF. The CDR3 region has the DNA TGCGCCAGCAGCCCTAGCGGGAGCTCCTACAATGAGCAGTTCTTC.

About this clone itself: A read error may be the cause here, since a much bigger clone is one base away. The V gene is TRBV7-6, the J gene TRBJ2-3; TRBD1 is a possible D gene (6 bases). The CDR3 extends over 19 amino acids. Germline V CDR1 and CDR2: SGHVS, FNYEAQ. With 0 bases removed from V and 6 bases from J, the gap between germline ends came to 25 bases. CDR3 DNA sequence: TGTGCCAGCAGCTTAGCGGATGGGGGACAAGGCCACATCCGGGATACGCAGTATTTT. The encoded protein is CASSLADGGQGHIRDTQYF.

Notes on this clone: The junction shows a germline mismatch at one end, possibly a read error. The chain combines TRBV28 with TRBJ2-7; 9 bases are shared with TRBD1. The germline gives CDR1 MDHEN, CDR2 SYDVKM. The CDR3 runs to 14 residues. CDR3 DNA: TGTGCCAGCAGTTGGGACAGGGAGTCCTACGATCAGTACTTC. Protein: CASSWDRESYDQYF.

This clone was picked up many times. The chain links TRBV10-3 to TRBJ1-2; maybe TRBD1 (6 bases). The germline V gene has CDR1 ENHRY and CDR2 SYGVKD. The CDR3 runs to 11 residues. The V end was cut by 9 bases, the J end by 6 bases, with 11 bases between. The CDR3 DNA sequence: TGTGCCATTCAAACAGGGAATGGCTACACCTTC. Its translation is CAIQTGNGYTF.

This clone was seen ten or more times. The CDR3 DNA reads as TGTGCCAGCAGTTTACTAGCAGAAAACTATGGCTACACCTTC. Translating it yields CASSLLAENYGYTF. V and J are TRBV28 and TRBJ1-2, with D unresolved. The CDR3 sequence is 14 residues long. CDR1 is MDHEN, CDR2 SYDVKM, per germline. Trimming stripped 2 bases from V and 2 bases from J, with 9 bases between.